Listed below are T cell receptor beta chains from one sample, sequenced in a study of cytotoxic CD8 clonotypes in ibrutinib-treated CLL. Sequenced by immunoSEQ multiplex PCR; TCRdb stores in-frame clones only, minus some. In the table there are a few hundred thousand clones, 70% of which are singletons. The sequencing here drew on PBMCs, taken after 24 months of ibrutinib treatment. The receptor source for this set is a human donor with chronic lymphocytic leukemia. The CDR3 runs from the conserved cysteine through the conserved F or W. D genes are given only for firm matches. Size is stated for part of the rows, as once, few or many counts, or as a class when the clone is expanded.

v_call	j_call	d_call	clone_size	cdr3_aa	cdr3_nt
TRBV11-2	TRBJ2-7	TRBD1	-	CASRAGTGGLEQYF	TGTGCCAGCAGGGCCGGGACAGGGGGGTTAGAGCAGTACTTC
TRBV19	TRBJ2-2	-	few	CASRNAGELFF	TGTGCCAGTAGGAACGCCGGGGAGCTGTTTTTT
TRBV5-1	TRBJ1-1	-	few	CASSKYDTEAFF	TGCGCCAGCAGCAAGTATGACACTGAAGCTTTCTTT
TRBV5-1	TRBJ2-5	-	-	CASSVGRDQETQYF	TGCGCCAGCAGTGTCGGGAGAGACCAAGAGACCCAGTACTTC
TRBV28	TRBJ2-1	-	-	CASSLREGQFF	TGTGCCAGCAGTTTGCGGGAAGGGCAGTTCTTC
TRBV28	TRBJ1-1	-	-	CASSLVRPGHTEAFF	TGTGCCAGCAGTTTAGTTCGGCCCGGGCACACTGAAGCTTTCTTT
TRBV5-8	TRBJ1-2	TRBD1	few	CASSSGQEVYGYTF	TGTGCCAGCAGCTCTGGACAGGAAGTCTATGGCTACACCTTC
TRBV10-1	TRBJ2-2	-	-	CASSRLAGTRDGELFF	TGCGCCAGCAGCCGGTTGGCGGGAACGAGGGACGGGGAGCTGTTTTTT
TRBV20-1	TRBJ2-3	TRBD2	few	CSARVSGRGYF	TGCAGTGCTAGAGTTAGCGGGAGAGGGTATTTT
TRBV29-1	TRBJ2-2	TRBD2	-	CSVAPLAGEAGELFF	TGCAGCGTCGCCCCACTAGCGGGAGAGGCCGGGGAGCTGTTTTTT
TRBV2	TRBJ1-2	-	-	CASGWTDEGHYGYTF	TGTGCCAGCGGGTGGACAGACGAAGGACACTATGGCTACACCTTC
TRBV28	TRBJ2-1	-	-	CASGGIEGSYEQFF	TGTGCCAGCGGGGGGATAGAGGGTTCGTATGAGCAGTTCTTC
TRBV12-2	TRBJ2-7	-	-	CASRSPIGGDRGLYEQYF	TGTGCAAGTCGCTCCCCCATAGGCGGGGACAGGGGGCTCTACGAGCAGTACTTC
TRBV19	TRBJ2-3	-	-	CASSIERHTQYF	TGTGCCAGTAGTATAGAGCGGCATACGCAGTATTTT
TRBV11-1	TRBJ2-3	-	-	CASSLGIERYF	TGTGCCAGCAGCTTAGGGATCGAGAGATATTTT
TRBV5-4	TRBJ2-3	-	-	CASSLGSGRGIDTQYF	TGTGCCAGCAGCTTGGGGTCCGGGCGGGGAATAGATACGCAGTATTTT
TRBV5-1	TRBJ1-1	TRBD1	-	CASSLGDREWITEAFF	TGCGCCAGCAGCTTGGGGGACAGGGAATGGATAACTGAAGCTTTCTTT
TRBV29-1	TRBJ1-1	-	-	CSVTLEWGTEAFF	TGCAGCGTTACACTGGAATGGGGAACTGAAGCTTTCTTT
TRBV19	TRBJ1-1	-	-	CASSIDSGWRYTEAFF	TGTGCCAGTAGTATAGATTCCGGGTGGAGATACACTGAAGCTTTCTTT
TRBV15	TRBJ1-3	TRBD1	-	CATSGDRGHGNTIYF	TGTGCCACCAGCGGTGACAGGGGGCACGGAAACACCATATATTTT
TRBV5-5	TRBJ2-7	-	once	CASSLSFGSSYEQYF	TGTGCCAGCAGCTTGTCCTTCGGTAGCTCCTACGAGCAGTACTTC
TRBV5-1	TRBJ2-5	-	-	CASSFGMETQYF	TGCGCCAGCAGCTTTGGAATGGAGACCCAGTACTTC
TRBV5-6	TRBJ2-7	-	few	CASSRTGPLEQYF	TGTGCCAGCAGCCGAACCGGCCCCTTGGAGCAGTACTTC
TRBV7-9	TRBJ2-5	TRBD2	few	CASSLTSAQETQYF	TGTGCCAGCAGCTTAACTAGCGCGCAAGAGACCCAGTACTTC
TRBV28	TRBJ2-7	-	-	CASSPEPTTYEQYF	TGTGCCAGCAGTCCAGAGCCGACGACCTACGAGCAGTACTTC
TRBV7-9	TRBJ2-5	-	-	CASSLGLAPYQETQYF	TGTGCCAGCAGCTTAGGGCTAGCGCCGTACCAAGAGACCCAGTACTTC
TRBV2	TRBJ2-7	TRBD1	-	CASGQDSYEQYF	TGTGCCAGCGGACAGGATTCCTACGAGCAGTACTTC
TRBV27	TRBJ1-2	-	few	CASSPLEREGGYTF	TGTGCCAGCAGTCCCCTTGAGAGGGAAGGTGGCTACACCTTC
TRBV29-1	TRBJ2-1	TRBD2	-	CSTATSGSENEQFF	TGCAGCACCGCGACTAGCGGGAGTGAGAATGAGCAGTTCTTC
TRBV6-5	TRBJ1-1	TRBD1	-	CAGFLQGRNTEAFF	TGTGCCGGATTTTTACAGGGGAGGAACACTGAAGCTTTCTTT
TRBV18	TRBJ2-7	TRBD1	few	CASSLTGTAGDEQYF	TGTGCCAGCTCACTCACCGGGACAGCCGGTGACGAGCAGTACTTC
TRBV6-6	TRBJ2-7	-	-	CASSSFALEEQYF	TGTGCCAGCAGTTCCTTCGCGCTCGAGGAGCAGTACTTC
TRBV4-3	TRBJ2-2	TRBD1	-	CASSQGTGGDTGELFF	TGCGCCAGCAGCCAGGGGACAGGGGGCGACACCGGGGAGCTGTTTTTT